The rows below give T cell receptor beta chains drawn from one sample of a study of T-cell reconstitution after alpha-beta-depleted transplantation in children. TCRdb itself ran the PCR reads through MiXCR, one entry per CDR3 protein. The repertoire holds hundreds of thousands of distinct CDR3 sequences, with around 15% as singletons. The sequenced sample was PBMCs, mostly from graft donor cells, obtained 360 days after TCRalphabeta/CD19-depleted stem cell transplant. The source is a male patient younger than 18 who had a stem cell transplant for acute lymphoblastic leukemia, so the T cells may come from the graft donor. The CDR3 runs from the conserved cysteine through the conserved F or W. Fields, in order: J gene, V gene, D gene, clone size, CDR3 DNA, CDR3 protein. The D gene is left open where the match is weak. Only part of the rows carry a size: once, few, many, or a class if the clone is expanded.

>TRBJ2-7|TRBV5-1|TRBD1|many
TGCGCCAGCAGCTTGGGGACAGGGGTCATCGCCTACGAGCAGTACTTC
CASSLGTGVIAYEQYF
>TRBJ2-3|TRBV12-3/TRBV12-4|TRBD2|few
TGTGCCAGCAGGTTCACTAGCGGGATAATAGATACGCAGTATTTT
CASRFTSGIIDTQYF
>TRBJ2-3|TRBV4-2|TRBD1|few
TGTGCCAGCAGCCCCCGGACAGGGCCTAGCACAGATACGCAGTATTTT
CASSPRTGPSTDTQYF
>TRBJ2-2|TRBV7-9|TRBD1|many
TGTGCCAGCAGTTCACCGGGACAGAGGAACACCGGGGAGCTGTTTTTT
CASSSPGQRNTGELFF
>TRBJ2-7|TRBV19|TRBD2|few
TGTGCCAGTAGTATTGGGGCGGGAGTCGGATACGAGCAGTACTTC
CASSIGAGVGYEQYF
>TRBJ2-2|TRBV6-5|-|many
TGTGCCAGCCGGCCGGGGGTCGGGGAGCTGTTTTTT
CASRPGVGELFF
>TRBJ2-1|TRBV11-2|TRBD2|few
TGTGCCAGCAGCTTAGATAGAGCGGGAAGATCCTACAATGAGCAGTTCTTC
CASSLDRAGRSYNEQFF
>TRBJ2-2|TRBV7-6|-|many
TGTGCCAGCAGCTTAGCCTGGGGCACCGGGGAGCTGTTTTTT
CASSLAWGTGELFF
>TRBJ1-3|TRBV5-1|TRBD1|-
TGCGCCAGCAGCTTGGCCCGACAGGGGCCAGAATATTTT
CASSLARQGPEYF
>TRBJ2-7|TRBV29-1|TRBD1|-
TGCAGCGCCGCAGGGGGAAGCTCCTACGAGCAGTACTTC
CSAAGGSSYEQYF
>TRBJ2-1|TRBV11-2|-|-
TGTGCCAGCAGCGCTGTTCGGGGCCCCTCTTGGAATGAGCAGTTCTTC
CASSAVRGPSWNEQFF
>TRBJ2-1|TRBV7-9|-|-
TGTGCCAGCAGCTTGGGGACCCTCATGGGAATGCCTGAGCAGTTCTTC
CASSLGTLMGMPEQFF
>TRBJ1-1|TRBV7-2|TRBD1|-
TGTGCCAGCAGCCGGACAGGGCAGGGGAACACTGAAGCTTTCTTT
CASSRTGQGNTEAFF
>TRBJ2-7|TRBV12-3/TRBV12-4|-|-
TGTGCCAGCAGTTTCAGGTTTGCGGGTCCCTACGAGCAGTACTTC
CASSFRFAGPYEQYF
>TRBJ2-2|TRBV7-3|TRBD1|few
TGTGCCAGCAGCTTATACGTGGGGACAGGGCTTAGGGGAGGGAACACCGGGGAGCTGTTTTTT
CASSLYVGTGLRGGNTGELFF
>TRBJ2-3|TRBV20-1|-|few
TGCAGTTCCCCCAGGGGGGGACACACAGATACGCAGTATTTT
CSSPRGGHTDTQYF
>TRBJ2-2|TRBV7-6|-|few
TGTGCCACCAAGGGGGGCGGCCATACGAACACCGGGGAGCTGTTTTTT
CATKGGGHTNTGELFF
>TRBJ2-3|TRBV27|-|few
TGTGCCAGCAGTTTATCGAGCCTAAATACGCAGTATTTT
CASSLSSLNTQYF
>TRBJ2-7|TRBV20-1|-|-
TGCAGTGCTAGAGCCCTACAGGCTGTCCACGAGCAGTACTTC
CSARALQAVHEQYF
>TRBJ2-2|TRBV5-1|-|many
TGTGCCAGCAGGAGGGGCACCGGGGAGCTGTTTTTT
CASRRGTGELFF
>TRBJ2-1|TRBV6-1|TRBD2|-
TGTGCCAGCAGGCCGACTAGCGGGAGCGTATTAAATGAGCAGTTCTTC
CASRPTSGSVLNEQFF
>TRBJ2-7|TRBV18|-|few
TGTGCCAGCTCACCAGGGGGAGTAAGCGAGCAGTACTTC
CASSPGGVSEQYF
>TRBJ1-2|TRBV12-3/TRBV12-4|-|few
TGTGCCAGCAGTACGACAGCTAACTATGGCTACACCTTC
CASSTTANYGYTF
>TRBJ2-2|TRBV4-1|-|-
TGCGCCAGCAGCCGCAGGGATAACACCGGGGAGCTGTTTTTT
CASSRRDNTGELFF
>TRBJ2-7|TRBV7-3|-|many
TGTGCCAGCAGCTTTACCTCCTACGAGCAGTACTTC
CASSFTSYEQYF
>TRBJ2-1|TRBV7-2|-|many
TGTGCCAGCAGCAACAGGGTTAGCTCCTACAATGAGCAGTTCTTC
CASSNRVSSYNEQFF
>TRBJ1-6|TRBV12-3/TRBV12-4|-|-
TGTGCCAGCAGCCTCGGGGGTGGTAGTAGAAATTCACCCCTCCACTTT
CASSLGGGSRNSPLHF
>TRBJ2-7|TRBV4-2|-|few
TGTGCCAGCAGCCCTGACCAATGGAACGAGCAGTACTTC
CASSPDQWNEQYF
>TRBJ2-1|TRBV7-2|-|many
TGTGCCAGCAGCCTAGATGGTTTCTGGCCCTACAATGAGCAGTTCTTC
CASSLDGFWPYNEQFF
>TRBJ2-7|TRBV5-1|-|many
TGCGCCAGCAGCTTGGTTCAGGGGCGAAGCTCCTACGAGCAGTACTTC
CASSLVQGRSSYEQYF
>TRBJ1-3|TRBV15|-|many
TGTGCCGTAAGGGGCTACTACGGAAACACCATATATTTT
CAVRGYYGNTIYF
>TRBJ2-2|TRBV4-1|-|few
TGCGCCAGCAGCCAAGATGGGGGGCCGCAGGGCACCGGGGAGCTGTTTTTT
CASSQDGGPQGTGELFF
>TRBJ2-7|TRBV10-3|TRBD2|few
TGTGCCATCAGTTACTCGACTAGCCACGAGCAGTACTTC
CAISYSTSHEQYF
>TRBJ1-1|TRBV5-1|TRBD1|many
TGCGCCAGCAGCTTGGGGACAGGGCGTAACATCGAAGCTTTCTTT
CASSLGTGRNIEAFF
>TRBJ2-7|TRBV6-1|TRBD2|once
TGTGCCAGCAGGGTGGGACTAGCGGACTACGAGCAGTACTTC
CASRVGLADYEQYF
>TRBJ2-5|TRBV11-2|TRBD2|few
TGTGCCAGCACTAGCGGGGGGGGGCAAGAGACCCAGTACTTC
CASTSGGGQETQYF
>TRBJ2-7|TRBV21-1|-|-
-
CASSPVELAVGTGISYEQYF
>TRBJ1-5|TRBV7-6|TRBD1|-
TGTGCCAGCAGCTTAGAGACAGGGGGGAGCAATCAGCCCCAGCATTTT
CASSLETGGSNQPQHF
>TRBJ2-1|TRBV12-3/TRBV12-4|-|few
TGTGCCAGCAGTTTAGAGCGTTGGAGCTCCTACAATGAGCAGTTCTTC
CASSLERWSSYNEQFF
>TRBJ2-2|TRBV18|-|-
TGTGCCAGCTCACCACTCCTTACCGGGGGGAACACCGGGGAGCTGTTTTTT
CASSPLLTGGNTGELFF
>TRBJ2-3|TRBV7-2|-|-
TGTGCCAGCAGCTTGTTGATTTTGGATACGCAGTATTTT
CASSLLILDTQYF
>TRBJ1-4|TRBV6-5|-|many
TGTGCCACCTCGGGGAGTAATGAAAAACTGTTTTTT
CATSGSNEKLFF
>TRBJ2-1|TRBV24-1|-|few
TGTGCCACCAGTGACCCGGCCGCGAGGGATGAGCAGTTCTTC
CATSDPAARDEQFF
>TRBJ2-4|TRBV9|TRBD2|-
TGTGCCAGCAGCGGGGCTGGGGCGGGACGGGAGGACATTCAGTACTTC
CASSGAGAGREDIQYF
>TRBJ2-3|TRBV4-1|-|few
TGCGCCAGCAGCCAAGATGGGGGCACCACTAGCACAGATACGCAGTATTTT
CASSQDGGTTSTDTQYF
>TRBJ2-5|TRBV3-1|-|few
TGTGCCAGCAGCCAATCTTGGGACACACAAGAGACCCAGTACTTC
CASSQSWDTQETQYF
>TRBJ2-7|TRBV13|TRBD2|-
TGTGCCAGCAGCCCCGCCTCCGGGGGGTTGCCCTACGAGCAGTACTTC
CASSPASGGLPYEQYF
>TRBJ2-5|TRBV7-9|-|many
TGTGCCAGCAGCTTAGTTAGAACTTTCCAAGAGACCCAGTACTTC
CASSLVRTFQETQYF
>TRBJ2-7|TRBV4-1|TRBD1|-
TGCGCCAGCAGCCAACAGGGGGCGGAAAAGCAGTACTTC
CASSQQGAEKQYF
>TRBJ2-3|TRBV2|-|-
TGTGCCAGCATGGCGGACAGCACAGATACGCAGTATTTT
CASMADSTDTQYF